Each of the 24 T cell receptor beta chains below was sequenced from the same sample in a study of T cells and Merkel cell carcinoma outcomes. The method was immunoSEQ multiplex PCR; TCRdb's version includes in-frame clones alone and lacks a portion of them. There are 15,000 to 18,000 clones in the sample; over 70% occur only once, and under 8% lies in the top ten. The sequencing input was tumor tissue from Merkel cell carcinoma. The receptors were sampled from a human donor with Merkel cell carcinoma.

The gene calls are TRBV19 and TRBJ2-5, with 13 bases matching TRBD2. The germline V gene encodes CDR1 LNHDA and CDR2 SQIVND (reference sequence). J lost 5 bases, V lost 3 bases, and 3 bases had no gene match. The CDR3 spans 15 residues. The CDR3 DNA reads as TGTGCCAGTAGTATGACTAGCGGGAGGTTGGAGACCCAGTACTTC. Translation gives CASSMTSGRLETQYF.

V is TRBV10-2 and J is TRBJ2-1; 14 bases match TRBD2. The ends lost 7 bases at V and 0 bases at J; junction bases unmatched: 11. The CDR3 sequence is 19 residues long. In germline, CDR1 is WSHSY, CDR2 SAAADI. The CDR3 DNA reads as TGCGCCAGCATCCGGGGACTAGCGGGAGAACTGAGCTCCTACAATGAGCAGTTCTTC. Encoded protein: CASIRGLAGELSSYNEQFF.

The CDR3 loop reads CASSLGVLAGGRSYNEQFF. CDR3 nucleotide sequence: TGTGCCAGCAGCCTAGGCGTACTAGCGGGGGGCCGCTCCTACAATGAGCAGTTCTTC. V usage is TRBV7-3 and J usage is TRBJ2-1, with 12 nucleotides matching TRBD2. The CDR3 sequence is 19 residues long. J gave up 0 bases and V 5 bases, and 11 bases lay outside the gene matches. From germline, CDR1 is SGHTA and CDR2 FQGTGA.

Regarding this clone: One end of the junction is discordant with germline, which a read error may explain. The same CDR3 is also encoded by other DNA sequences in this sample. The chain recombines TRBV5-4 with TRBJ2-7; weak D call: TRBD2 (5 bases). Germline V gene sequence: CDR1 SGHNT, CDR2 YYREEE (reference sequence). The CDR3 sequence is 16 residues long. The CDR3 DNA reads as TGTGCCAGCAGACCGGATATGTCGGGGTCGGGCTACGAACAGTACTTC. Its protein product is CASRPDMSGSGYEQYF.

The rearrangement links TRBV7-2 to TRBJ1-3; D not resolved. Per germline, CDR1 SGHTA and CDR2 FQGNSA. V was trimmed by 3 bases and J by 4 bases, leaving 4 bases between them. The CDR3 has 12 residues. The CDR3, as DNA: TGTGCCAGCAGCTTTGACGGAAACACCATATATTTT. Translating it yields CASSFDGNTIYF.

The chain uses TRBV30 and TRBJ1-4; D may be TRBD1 (5 bases). Trimming pared 5 bases from V and 1 base from J, leaving 14 bases between. Germline CDR1 reads GTSNPN; CDR2 reads SVGIG (reference sequence). CDR3 length: 15 residues. This CDR3 reads CAWVSPGLTNEKLFF. The CDR3 nucleotides are TGTGCCTGGGTTTCCCCGGGGCTAACTAATGAAAAACTGTTTTTT.

Only a few counts were recorded for this clone. The same CDR3 can be traced to other DNA sequences in this sample. The chain recombines TRBV28 with TRBJ1-5; perhaps TRBD1 as D (6 bases). There are 12 residues in the CDR3. V gave up 3 bases and J gave up 9 bases, with 9 bases separating them. CDR1 MDHEN and CDR2 SYDVKM come from the germline V gene. The CDR3 DNA is TGTGCCAGCAGTTTGCCCAGGGGGCCCCAGCATTTT. Protein sequence: CASSLPRGPQHF.

The rearrangement joins TRBV5-4 to TRBJ2-2; D remains ambiguous. Trimming removed 3 bases from V and 5 bases from J, with 8 bases in between. The CDR3 runs to 13 residues. CDR1 and CDR2 (germline): SGHNT, YYREEE (reference sequence). The CDR3 nucleotides are TGTGCCAGCAGCTCCGACTGGACCGGGGAGCTGTTTTTT. It encodes CASSSDWTGELFF.

This clone was picked up one time. J is TRBJ2-1 and V is TRBV25-1; tentative D call: TRBD1 (5 bases). Trimming pared 5 bases from V and 6 bases from J, leaving 11 bases between. Per germline, CDR1 MGHDK and CDR2 SYGVNS. This CDR3 comprises 13 residues. Here the CDR3 reads CASSQGYRNEQFF. DNA of the CDR3: TGTGCCAGCAGTCAGGGTTACCGCAATGAGCAGTTCTTC.

The chain has TRBV5-5 and TRBJ1-5; a weak D match, TRBD1 (5 bases). Trimming removed 4 bases at V and 2 bases at J, with 10 bases between. The CDR3 covers 14 residues. Per germline, CDR1 SGHKS and CDR2 YYEKEE (reference sequence). Here the CDR3 reads CASSQRDGNQPQHF. Here the CDR3 DNA reads TGTGCCAGCAGCCAGCGGGACGGCAATCAGCCCCAGCATTTT.

As concerns this clone: The junction and the germline gene differ at one end; a read error may be behind it. The chain employs TRBV7-3 and TRBJ2-7; D is ambiguous. From germline, CDR1 is SGHTA and CDR2 FQGTGA. The CDR3 contains 9 residues. The CDR3 region has the DNA TGTGCCAGCAGCTTCAGGCGTCACTTC. As protein: CASSFRRHF.

The chain has TRBV19 and TRBJ2-5; 9 nucleotides line up with TRBD2. The CDR3 is 17 amino acids. Germline V gene lookup returns CDR1 LNHDA and CDR2 SQIVND (reference sequence). V gave up 2 bases and J gave up 1 base; unmatched junction bases: 8. CDR3 in DNA: TGTGCCAGTAGTATACGCCTGGCGGGGGGGCCCCAAGAGACCCAGTACTTC. As protein: CASSIRLAGGPQETQYF.

About this clone itself: The junction and the germline gene differ at one end; a read error may be behind it. The chain joins TRBV11-2 to TRBJ2-5, with 8 bases lining up with TRBD1. The germline gives CDR1 SGHAT, CDR2 FQNNGV. This CDR3 is 13 amino acids long. CDR3 coding DNA: TGTACCAGCAGCTTGGGACAGGCCCGGGCCCAGTACTTC. Encoded protein: CTSSLGQARAQYF.

This clone qualifies as medium-sized (0.01 to 0.1%). This chain's CDR3 is CAINKGPYEQYF. The DNA for the CDR3 is TGTGCCATCAATAAGGGCCCCTACGAGCAGTACTTC. The genes are TRBV10-3 and TRBJ2-7; D unclear. Per germline, CDR1 ENHRY and CDR2 SYGVKD. The V gene lost 7 bases and the J gene lost 2 bases, with 9 bases spanning the gap. CDR3 size: 12 residues.

On this clone itself: Other DNA variants within this sample encode the same CDR3. The V gene is TRBV5-5, the J gene TRBJ1-1; no definite D call. Looked up from germline, CDR1 is SGHKS and CDR2 is YYEKEE (reference sequence). The CDR3 has 14 amino acids. V lost 2 bases, J lost 1 base, and 9 bases lay in between. The CDR3 region is CASSFPHANTEAFF. DNA for the CDR3: TGTGCCAGCAGCTTCCCACACGCGAACACTGAAGCTTTCTTT.

As for this clone: The germline gene is not matched at one end of the junction; a read error may be the cause. The chain combines TRBV2 with TRBJ2-2; 13 bases fit TRBD2. The V gene's germline CDR1 is SNHLY and CDR2 FYNNEI. CDR3 length equals 15 residues. The CDR3 coding sequence is TGTGCCAGCAGAGAAGGACTAGCGGGGGTGGGGGAGCTGTTTTTT. Its protein product is CASREGLAGVGELFF.

The gene calls are TRBV13 and TRBJ2-2; tentative D call: TRBD2 (5 bases). The V gene's germline CDR1 is PRHDT and CDR2 FYEKMQ (reference sequence). V lost 5 bases to trimming and J lost 0 bases, with 10 bases between them. The CDR3 runs 15 residues. For the CDR3, the DNA is TGTGCCAGCAGCCCCGCGGGCACGAACACCGGGGAGCTGTTTTTT. Its protein product is CASSPAGTNTGELFF.

The V call is TRBV7-9, the J call TRBJ1-6, with D hard to call. This CDR3 is 12 amino acids long. V was shortened by 4 bases and J by 14 bases, with 12 bases between the two germline ends. CDR1 and CDR2 (germline): SEHNR, FQNEAQ (reference sequence). The CDR3 region has the DNA TGTGCCAGCAGCTCGACGACGCTGGCCCTCCACTTT. The encoded protein is CASSSTTLALHF.

The rearrangement links TRBV25-1 to TRBJ1-6; D gene ambiguous. Germline V CDR1 and CDR2: MGHDK, SYGVNS. V was trimmed by 5 bases and J by 7 bases, leaving 15 bases between them. The CDR3 length is 15 residues. The chain's CDR3 is CASSPLRKGNSPLHF. The CDR3 DNA reads TGTGCCAGCAGTCCGCTAAGGAAAGGGAATTCACCCCTCCACTTT.

There are a few counts of this clone. Additional DNA sequences in this sample encode the identical CDR3. CDR3 nucleotides: TGTGCCAGCAGCTCAATGGCGTGGGAATACGAGCAGTACTTC. Amino acid sequence: CASSSMAWEYEQYF. This rearrangement joins TRBV14 to TRBJ2-7; D is ambiguous. The CDR3 is 14 amino acids. The V and J ends lost 5 bases and 4 bases respectively, with 15 bases between them. Germline assignment: CDR1 SGHDN and CDR2 FVKESK.

The chain joins TRBV27 to TRBJ1-1; D call uncertain. The V gene lost 2 bases and the J gene lost 6 bases, with 10 bases spanning the gap. CDR1 MNHEY and CDR2 SMNVEV come from the germline V gene (reference sequence). The CDR3 runs 13 residues. The CDR3 here is CASSLGGWAEAFF. CDR3 sequence (DNA): TGTGCCAGCAGTTTAGGAGGGTGGGCTGAAGCTTTCTTT.

The chain employs TRBV28 and TRBJ2-3; TRBD1 is a possible D gene (6 bases). Trimming took off 7 bases at V and 4 bases at J, with 15 bases between the two ends. Germline V gives CDR1 MDHEN, CDR2 SYDVKM. The CDR3 is 14 residues long. CDR3 protein: CASTSSQGSDTQYF. CDR3 in DNA: TGTGCCAGCACCTCCTCCCAGGGGTCAGATACGCAGTATTTT.

The chain recombines TRBV29-1 with TRBJ2-5, with a tentative D call TRBD2 (6 bases). CDR1 and CDR2 from the germline V gene are SQVTM and ANQGSEA. Trimming left V 3 bases short and J 5 bases short, with 16 bases between. The CDR3 totals 14 residues. The CDR3 nucleotides read TGCAGCGTTGAGATTAGCGGAGTGGCGGAGACCCAGTACTTC. Translated: CSVEISGVAETQYF. The variable domain in full, completed from reference TRBV29-1 and TRBJ2-5, reads SAVISQKPSRDICQRGTSLTIQCQVDSQVTMMFWYRQQPGQSLTLIATANQGSEATYESGFVIDKFPISRPNLTFSTLTVSNMSPEDSSIYLCSVEISGVAETQYFGPGTRLLVL.

J is TRBJ2-7 and V is TRBV11-2; 7 bases map to TRBD1. The CDR3 sequence is 15 residues long. CDR1 and CDR2 (germline): SGHAT, FQNNGV. Trimming at V came to 5 bases and at J to 0 bases, leaving 7 bases not matched to a gene. CDR3 DNA sequence: TGTGCCAGCAGCGGGCTAGGGACAGCCTCCTACGAGCAGTACTTC. Protein: CASSGLGTASYEQYF.